This passage covers 3 T cell receptor beta chains from one sample sequenced in a study of T cell repertoires in cytomegalovirus infection. TCRdb re-derived calls from the reads in MiXCR, one entry per CDR3 protein. The sample lists approximately 1,000,000 distinct CDR3 sequences, 25% to 40% occurring once. No antigen is known for these receptors. The source material was cultured CD8+ T cells from PBMCs, sampled from culture after CMV antigen stimulation. These receptors originate from a human donor in good health (CMV status not recorded). Some clones in this sample may be carry-over from other donors' samples.

Only a few counts were recorded for this clonotype. The chain recombines TRBV7-9 with TRBJ1-4; D is perhaps TRBD1 (5 bases). This CDR3 comprises 16 residues. V was cut by 0 bases and J by 7 bases, with 15 bases left in between. Germline CDR1 is SEHNR and CDR2 is FQNEAQ (reference sequence). The CDR3 region has the DNA TGTGCCAGCAGCTTAGCCAGGCAGGGCGCCAGTGAAAAACTGTTTTTT. It specifies CASSLARQGASEKLFF.

This clonotype was counted ten times or more. This chain joins TRBV7-8 and TRBJ1-3, with D perhaps TRBD1 (6 bases). Deletions cut 2 bases from V and 0 bases from J, with 14 bases between. In germline, CDR1 is SGHVS, CDR2 FQNEAQ. The CDR3 is 17 residues long. This CDR3 reads CASSLKGQILSGNTIYF. CDR3 sequence (DNA): TGTGCCAGCAGCTTAAAAGGACAGATCCTCTCTGGAAACACCATATATTTT.

The rearrangement links TRBV7-8 to TRBJ2-2, with D unresolved. This CDR3 has 11 amino acids. Germline V gene lookup returns CDR1 SGHVS and CDR2 FQNEAQ. The germline V and J ends were trimmed by 1 base and 11 bases, with 5 bases remaining between them. The chain's CDR3 is CASSLGLELFF. In nucleotides, the CDR3 is TGTGCCAGCAGCTTAGGACTCGAGCTGTTTTTT.